This T cell receptor (beta chain) was captured in a study of T cell responses to AZD1222 COVID-19 vaccine. Pooling covered second doses at about 4 or about 12 weeks. Worth noting for this clone: Its antigen remains unidentified.

Repertoires were generated with immunoSEQ multiplex PCR, while TCRdb's copy carries only in-frame clones and drops some. This table has some 63,000 clones, 85% to 90% appearing once. This CDR3 has 17 amino acids. V dropped 7 bases and J dropped 0 bases, with 19 bases sitting between them. Germline V gene lookup returns CDR1 MDHEN and CDR2 SYDVKM. Broader study findings: Clonal diversity was possibly underestimated, and white British individuals and females predominated among donors. Close to half of spike-specific TCRs reportedly recognize unmutated variant regions.

The V gene is TRBV28, the J gene TRBJ2-1; D is unresolved. The sequences come from peripheral blood, collected 28 days after the second AZD1222 dose. The TCR comes from an adult who received the AZD1222 COVID-19 vaccine. The CDR3 sequence: CASTSSGQPSSYNEQFF. CDR3 in DNA: TGTGCCAGCACCTCGTCCGGGCAACCGAGCTCCTACAATGAGCAGTTCTTC.